The 21 T cell receptor beta chains below all came from one sample that was sequenced in a study of blood T cell repertoires in COVID-19. The repertoire was sequenced with immunoSEQ multiplex PCR; TCRdb's copy has only in-frame clones and lacks some. In the table there are 300,000 to 350,000 clones, around 90% of which are singletons. Input material: PBMCs or T cells enriched from blood (not recorded which). The receptors here all came from a young woman with acute COVID-19.

This chain joins TRBV10-1 and TRBJ2-2; possible D gene TRBD2, 5 bases. V lost 6 bases and J lost 7, with 12 bases in between. The CDR3 runs 13 residues. CDR1 is WNHNN and CDR2 is SYGVQD in the germline V gene (reference sequence). The CDR3 is CASSPWTRGELFF. Written as DNA, the CDR3 is TGCGCCAGCAGCCCCTGGACTCGCGGGGAGCTGTTTTTT.

V and J are TRBV7-6 and TRBJ2-5; 9 bases match TRBD1. This CDR3 contains 15 residues. CDR1 is SGHVS and CDR2 is FNYEAQ in the germline V gene. The V gene end was trimmed by 2 bases and the J gene end by 3 bases; junction bases not matched to a gene: 4. DNA of the CDR3: TGTGCCAGCAGCTTAAATACAGGGGGCGAAGAGACCCAGTACTTC. The encoded protein is CASSLNTGGEETQYF.

This sequence joins TRBV6-6 and TRBJ1-1; D uncertain. Looked up from germline, CDR1 is MNHNY and CDR2 is SVGAGI (reference sequence). This CDR3 contains 13 residues. V was pared by 1 base and J by 6 bases, with 9 bases between. CDR3 DNA: TGTGCCAGCAGTTACTTAGGGAGCGCTGAAGCTTTCTTT. Translated: CASSYLGSAEAFF.

The CDR3 spells CASSNYNEQFF. The CDR3 bases are TGTGCCAGTAGCAACTACAATGAGCAGTTCTTC. This chain joins TRBV19 and TRBJ2-1; D is unclear. V lost 6 bases and J 3 bases, leaving 3 bases between the germline ends. The germline V gene encodes CDR1 LNHDA and CDR2 SQIVND (reference sequence). CDR3 length equals 11 residues.

The chain is built from TRBV5-1 and TRBJ2-7, with TRBD1 identical over 10 bases. The J segment lost 3 bases and the V segment lost 0 bases, leaving 6 bases of the junction unmatched. The CDR3 totals 16 residues. The V gene's germline CDR1 is SGHRS and CDR2 YFSETQ. CDR3 region: CASSLAARDRGYEQYF. The CDR3 DNA sequence: TGCGCCAGCAGCTTGGCAGCGCGGGACAGGGGCTACGAGCAGTACTTC. Complete variable domain (other parts from reference TRBV5-1 and TRBJ2-7): KAGVTQTPRYLIKTRGQQVTLSCSPISGHRSVSWYQQTPGQGLQFLFEYFSETQRNKGNFPGRFSGRQFSNSRSEMNVSTLELGDSALYLCASSLAARDRGYEQYFGPGTRLTVT.

The J gene is TRBJ2-7, the V gene TRBV13; 8 nucleotides match TRBD1. V was pared by 4 bases and J by 0 bases, with 8 bases of the junction left unmatched. The CDR3 is made up of 16 amino acids. CDR1 and CDR2 from the germline V gene are PRHDT and FYEKMQ (reference sequence). Here the CDR3 DNA reads TGTGCCAGCAGCTCCCCCGCGGGACAGGTCTCCTACGAGCAGTACTTC. Its translation is CASSSPAGQVSYEQYF. Full variable domain (remainder filled in from reference TRBV13 and TRBJ2-7): AAGVIQSPRHLIKEKRETATLKCYPIPRHDTVYWYQQGPGQDPQFLISFYEKMQSDKGSIPDRFSAQQFSDYHSELNMSSLELGDSALYFCASSSPAGQVSYEQYFGPGTRLTVT.

This chain joins TRBV12-3 or TRBV12-4 and TRBJ1-1; D is unresolved. V lost 5 bases and J lost 7, with 14 bases in between. The CDR3 spans 13 residues. Written as DNA, the CDR3 is TGTGCCAGCAGTCTAATGAGGGCGGGTGAAGCTTTCTTT. Translating it yields CASSLMRAGEAFF.

V usage is TRBV10-3 and J usage is TRBJ1-6; 9 bases are a match to TRBD1. Trimming removed 2 bases from V and 6 bases from J; junction bases left unmatched: 2. Per the germline V gene, CDR1 is ENHRY and CDR2 is SYGVKD. The CDR3 loop spans 15 amino acids. The CDR3 nucleotides read TGTGCCATCAGTGAGGGACAGGGGACTAATTCACCCCTCCACTTT. Its translation is CAISEGQGTNSPLHF.

The chain has TRBV3-1 (or the pseudogene TRBV3-2) and TRBJ2-5; weak D call: TRBD1 (6 bases). The CDR3 covers 13 residues. V was trimmed by 5 bases and J by 2 bases, leaving 9 bases between them. Germline V gene data show CDR1 as LGHDT and CDR2 as YNNKEL (reference sequence). CDR3 sequence reads: CASSGGQQETQYF. The CDR3 DNA reads as TGTGCCAGCAGCGGAGGACAGCAAGAGACCCAGTACTTC.

This chain links TRBV5-4 with TRBJ1-1; 11 bases match TRBD1. The CDR3 runs to 14 residues. Germline values: CDR1 SGHNT, CDR2 YYREEE (reference sequence). J was trimmed by 7 bases and V by 3 bases; bases with no gene match: 5. The chain's CDR3 is CASSSDRGRNEAFF. In DNA form, the CDR3 reads TGTGCCAGCAGCTCGGACAGGGGGCGGAATGAAGCTTTCTTT.

The chain employs TRBV6-5 and TRBJ1-2, with D perhaps matching TRBD1 (5 bases). CDR3 length equals 15 residues. Per germline, CDR1 MNHEY and CDR2 SVGAGI. Trimming left V 5 bases short and J 0 bases short, with 13 bases between. The DNA for the CDR3 is TGTGCCAGCAGTCCCCTCGGGGGAACTAACTATGGCTACACCTTC. It encodes CASSPLGGTNYGYTF.

The genes are TRBV5-4 and TRBJ2-1, with 13 bases matching TRBD2. Germline trimming cut 0 bases from V and 6 bases from J; bases unmatched to any gene: 3. CDR1 and CDR2 from the germline V gene are SGHNT and YYREEE (reference sequence). This CDR3 comprises 16 residues. The CDR3 region has the DNA TGTGCCAGCAGCTTGGAACTAGCGGGAGGGGGCAATGAGCAGTTCTTC. This encodes CASSLELAGGGNEQFF.

The genes are TRBV2 and TRBJ1-2; D gene unclear. This CDR3 contains 11 residues. Germline V gene sequence: CDR1 SNHLY, CDR2 FYNNEI. Trimming took 8 bases from V and 4 from J, leaving 8 bases between them. DNA of the CDR3: TGTGCCAGCTCAGGCCCCTATGGCTACACCTTC. Protein sequence: CASSGPYGYTF. The full variable domain, rest sourced from reference TRBV2 and TRBJ1-2, is EPEVTQTPSHQVTQMGQEVILRCVPISNHLYFYWYRQILGQKVEFLVSFYNNEISEKSEIFDDQFSVERPDGSNFTLKIRSTKLEDSAMYFCASSGPYGYTFGSGTRLTVV.

This chain joins TRBV28 and TRBJ2-7, with 7 bases fitting TRBD1. The J segment lost 2 bases and the V segment lost 3 bases, leaving 7 bases of the junction unmatched. Germline CDR1 MDHEN, CDR2 SYDVKM. The CDR3 consists of 15 residues. This CDR3 is CASSLSRTGTYEQYF. Written as DNA, the CDR3 is TGTGCCAGCAGTTTGAGTCGGACAGGCACCTACGAGCAGTACTTC.

The chain couples TRBV12-3 or TRBV12-4 to TRBJ1-4; D gene ambiguous. V lost 2 bases and J 8 bases, leaving 9 bases between the germline ends. The CDR3 spans 13 residues. Here the CDR3 reads CASSLRVGEKLFF. In DNA, the CDR3 is TGTGCCAGCAGTTTACGGGTTGGGGAAAAACTGTTTTTT.

This clone is a singleton in its sample. CDR3 protein: CASSETVNEQYF. CDR3 DNA: TGTGCCAGCAGTGAAACTGTGAACGAGCAGTACTTC. V usage is TRBV6-1 and J usage is TRBJ2-7; no definite D call. The V gene's germline CDR1 is MNHNS and CDR2 SASEGT. The CDR3 is 12 residues long. Trimming pared 2 bases from V and 5 bases from J, leaving 7 bases between.

This clone was recorded once. The rearrangement links TRBV5-1 to TRBJ1-5, with D perhaps TRBD1 (5 bases). Germline lookup yields CDR1 SGHRS and CDR2 YFSETQ. V was trimmed by 0 bases and J by 3 bases, leaving 13 bases between them. The CDR3 has 16 amino acids. The CDR3 coding sequence is TGCGCCAGCAGCTTGGGGGCCGGACATCCCAATCAGCCCCAGCATTTT. Amino acid sequence: CASSLGAGHPNQPQHF.

The rearrangement joins TRBV19 to TRBJ2-2, with D unclear. The CDR3 has 13 residues. Germline values: CDR1 LNHDA, CDR2 SQIVND (reference sequence). Trimming removed 5 bases from V and 7 bases from J, with 11 bases in between. CDR3 coding DNA: TGTGCCAGTAGTTTGCAGGCGAGCGGGGAGCTGTTTTTT. Its translation: CASSLQASGELFF.

The rearrangement uses TRBV12-5 and TRBJ2-5, with 7 bases identical to TRBD1. Germline V gene lookup returns CDR1 LGHNT and CDR2 FRNRAP. V gave up 5 bases and J gave up 6 bases; unmatched junction bases: 6. The CDR3 loop spans 13 amino acids. The CDR3 region is CASGPGQVQTQYF. The DNA for the CDR3 is TGTGCTAGTGGTCCTGGACAGGTCCAGACCCAGTACTTC.

The CDR3 nucleotides read TGTGCCAGCAGCTCGGGATCCGCCAATGAGCAGTTCTTC. Translating gives CASSSGSANEQFF. This chain uses TRBV11-3 with TRBJ2-1, with D perhaps TRBD2 (5 bases). Looked up from germline, CDR1 is SGHNT and CDR2 is YENEEA. Trimming shortened V by 4 bases and J by 6 bases, and 10 bases separated the two germline ends. The CDR3 runs 13 residues.

J is TRBJ1-4 and V is TRBV18, with TRBD1 identical over 9 bases. This CDR3 region has 14 residues. Germline CDR1 and CDR2: KGHSH and LQKENI. After removal of 3 bases from V and 7 bases from J, the junction contained 3 bases not matched to a gene. The CDR3, as DNA: TGTGCCAGCTCACCGGGACAGGGTCGTGAAAAACTGTTTTTT. This translates into CASSPGQGREKLFF.